This T cell receptor (beta chain) is from a study of cytomegalovirus exposure and HLA in healthy donors. Overall study findings and caveats: The investigators catalogued 160 or so TCR beta chains as cytomegalovirus-associated.

Sequencing used immunoSEQ multiplex PCR; TCRdb keeps in-frame clones, though not all of them. The table lists roughly 56,000 clones, about 95% of them singletons. On this clone: Its antigen is currently unknown.

Trimming removed 6 bases from V and 2 bases from J, with 14 bases in between. Germline V lookup: CDR1 MNHEY, CDR2 SMNVEV (reference sequence). This CDR3 region has 14 residues. This TCR derives from a man between 18 and 35 years old in good health and CMV-seronegative. The source material was PBMCs. The chain uses TRBV27 and TRBJ2-7; weak D call: TRBD2 (5 bases). The CDR3 protein is CASRSLEGAYEQYF. The CDR3 bases are TGTGCCAGCAGAAGTCTTGAGGGCGCCTACGAGCAGTACTTC.